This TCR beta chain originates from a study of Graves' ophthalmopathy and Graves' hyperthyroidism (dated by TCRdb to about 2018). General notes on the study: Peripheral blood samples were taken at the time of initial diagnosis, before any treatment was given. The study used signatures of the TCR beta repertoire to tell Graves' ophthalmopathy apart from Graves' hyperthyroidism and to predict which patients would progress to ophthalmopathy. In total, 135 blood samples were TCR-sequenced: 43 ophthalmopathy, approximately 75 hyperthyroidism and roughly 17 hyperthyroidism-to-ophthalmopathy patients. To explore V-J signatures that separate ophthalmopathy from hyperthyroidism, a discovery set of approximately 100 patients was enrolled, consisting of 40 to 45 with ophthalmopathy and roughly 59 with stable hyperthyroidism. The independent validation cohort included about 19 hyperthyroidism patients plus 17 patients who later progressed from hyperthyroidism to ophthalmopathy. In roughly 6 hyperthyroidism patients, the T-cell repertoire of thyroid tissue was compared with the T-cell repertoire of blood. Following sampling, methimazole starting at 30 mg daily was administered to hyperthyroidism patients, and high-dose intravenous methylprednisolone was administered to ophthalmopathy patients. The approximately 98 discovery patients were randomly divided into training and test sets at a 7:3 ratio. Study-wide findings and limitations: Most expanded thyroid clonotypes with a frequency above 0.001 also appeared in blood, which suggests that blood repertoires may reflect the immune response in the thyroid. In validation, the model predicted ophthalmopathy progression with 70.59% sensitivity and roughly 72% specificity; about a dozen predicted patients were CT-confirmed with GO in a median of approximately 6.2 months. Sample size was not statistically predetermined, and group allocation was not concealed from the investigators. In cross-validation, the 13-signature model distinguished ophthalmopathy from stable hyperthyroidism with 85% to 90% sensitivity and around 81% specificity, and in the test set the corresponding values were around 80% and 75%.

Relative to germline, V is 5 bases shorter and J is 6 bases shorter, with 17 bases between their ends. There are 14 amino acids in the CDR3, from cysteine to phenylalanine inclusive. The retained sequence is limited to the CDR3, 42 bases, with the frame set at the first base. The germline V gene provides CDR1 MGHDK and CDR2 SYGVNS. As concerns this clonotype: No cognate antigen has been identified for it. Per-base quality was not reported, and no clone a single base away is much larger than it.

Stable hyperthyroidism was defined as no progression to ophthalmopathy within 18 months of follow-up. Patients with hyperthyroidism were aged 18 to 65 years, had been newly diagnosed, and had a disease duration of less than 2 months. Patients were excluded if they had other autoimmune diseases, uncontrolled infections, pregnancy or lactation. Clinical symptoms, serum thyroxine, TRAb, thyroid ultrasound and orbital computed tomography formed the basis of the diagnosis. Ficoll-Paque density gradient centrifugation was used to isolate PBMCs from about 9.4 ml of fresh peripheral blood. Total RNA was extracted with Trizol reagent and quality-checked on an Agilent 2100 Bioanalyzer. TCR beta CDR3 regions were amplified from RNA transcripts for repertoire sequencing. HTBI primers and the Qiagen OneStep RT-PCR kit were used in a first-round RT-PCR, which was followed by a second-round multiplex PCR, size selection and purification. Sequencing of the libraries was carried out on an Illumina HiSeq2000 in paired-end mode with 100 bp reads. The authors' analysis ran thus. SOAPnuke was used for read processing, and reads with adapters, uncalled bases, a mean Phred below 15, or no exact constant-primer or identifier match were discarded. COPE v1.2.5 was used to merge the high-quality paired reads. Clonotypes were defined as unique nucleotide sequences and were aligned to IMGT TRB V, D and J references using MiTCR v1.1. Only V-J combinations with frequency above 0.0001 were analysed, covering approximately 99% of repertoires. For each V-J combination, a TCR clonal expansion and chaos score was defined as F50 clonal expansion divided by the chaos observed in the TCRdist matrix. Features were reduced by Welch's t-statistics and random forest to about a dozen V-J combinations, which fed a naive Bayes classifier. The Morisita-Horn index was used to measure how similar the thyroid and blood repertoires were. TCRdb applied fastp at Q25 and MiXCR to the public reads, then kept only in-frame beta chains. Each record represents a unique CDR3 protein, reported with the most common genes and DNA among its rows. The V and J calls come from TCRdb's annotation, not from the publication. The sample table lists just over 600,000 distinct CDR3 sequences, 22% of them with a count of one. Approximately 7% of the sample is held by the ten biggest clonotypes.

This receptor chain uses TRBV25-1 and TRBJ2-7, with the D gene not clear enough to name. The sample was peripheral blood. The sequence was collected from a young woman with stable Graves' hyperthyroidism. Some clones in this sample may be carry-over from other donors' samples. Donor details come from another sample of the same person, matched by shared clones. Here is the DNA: TGTGCCAGCAGTTTCCCCGAAGGGTCCGGCGAGCAGTACTTC. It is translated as CASSFPEGSGEQYF.